Following are 19 T cell receptor beta chains from one sample sequenced in a study of T cell responses to AZD1222 COVID-19 vaccine (TCRdb year 2021). The library relied on the immunoSEQ multiplex PCR assay. TCRdb carries this immuneACCESS record with in-frame sequences only. Its versions omit some clonotypes, under half of them owing to an unresolved V gene in the studies checked, with the rest unexplained. The sample yields about 140,000 clones; 75% to 90% were counted once. The top ten constitute 4.7% of the sample. Taken with the paper, the label for time point translates to: baseline before first vaccination. The sample was peripheral blood, taken on day 0 of AZD1222 vaccination. The receptors originated from an adult in good health.

The chain uses TRBV27 and TRBJ2-3, with 8 bases matching TRBD1. Germline-derived CDR1 and CDR2 are MNHEY and SMNVEV (reference sequence). This CDR3 spans 17 amino acids. J lost 3 bases, V lost 6 bases, and 14 bases had no gene match. The CDR3 loop is CASRPPISDRVTDTQYF. The CDR3 DNA reads as TGTGCCAGCAGACCCCCCATTTCGGACAGGGTAACAGATACGCAGTATTTT.

The V and J genes are TRBV6-6 and TRBJ1-2; 8 nucleotides match TRBD1. The germline V gene encodes CDR1 MNHNY and CDR2 SVGAGI (reference sequence). The CDR3 contains 14 residues. V was pared by 2 bases and J by 7 bases, with 6 bases of the junction left unmatched. This CDR3 reads CASSYAGDRFGYTF. In nucleotides, the CDR3 is TGTGCCAGCAGTTACGCGGGGGACAGGTTTGGCTACACCTTC.

In this sample, this clone turned up a few times. The rearrangement links TRBV5-1 to TRBJ2-3; D remains unclear. Germline loops: CDR1 SGHRS, CDR2 YFSETQ. V was pared by 2 bases and J by 0 bases, with 10 bases between. The CDR3 spans 15 residues. The CDR3 DNA is TGCGCCAGCAGCTTAGGCGGAGCCAGCACAGATACGCAGTATTTT. This sequence encodes CASSLGGASTDTQYF. Complete variable domain (other parts from reference TRBV5-1 and TRBJ2-3): KAGVTQTPRYLIKTRGQQVTLSCSPISGHRSVSWYQQTPGQGLQFLFEYFSETQRNKGNFPGRFSGRQFSNSRSEMNVSTLELGDSALYLCASSLGGASTDTQYFGPGTRLTVL.

The chain's CDR3 is CASSVEGTGDTEAFF. CDR3 DNA sequence: TGTGCCAGCAGCGTAGAGGGGACAGGGGACACTGAAGCTTTCTTT. The chain joins TRBV9 to TRBJ1-1; 10 positions match TRBD1. CDR1 SGDLS and CDR2 YYNGEE come from the germline V gene. The CDR3 is made up of 15 amino acids. The V and J ends lost 0 bases and 3 bases, in that order; junction bases with no gene match: 2.

The rearrangement joins TRBV6-5 to TRBJ1-6; the D gene is possibly TRBD1 (5 bases). Germline CDR1 is MNHEY and CDR2 is SVGAGI. The ends were cut back, 2 bases at V and 5 bases at J, with 13 bases in the middle. There are 16 residues in the CDR3. CDR3 bases: TGTGCCAGCAGTTACGGGACCCCGGGGAATAATTCACCCCTCCACTTT. It specifies CASSYGTPGNNSPLHF.

The chain couples TRBV28 to TRBJ1-5; D gene ambiguous. The CDR3 is 15 amino acids. V shed 5 bases and J shed 0 bases, with 11 bases lying between them. Germline CDR1 is MDHEN and CDR2 is SYDVKM. CDR3 bases: TGTGCCAGCAGTCGTCTAGCTTATAGCAATCAGCCCCAGCATTTT. Encoded protein: CASSRLAYSNQPQHF.

V is TRBV19 and J is TRBJ2-3; D ambiguous. This CDR3 has 13 amino acids. Per germline, CDR1 LNHDA and CDR2 SQIVND (reference sequence). V gave up 3 bases and J gave up 6 bases, with 10 bases separating them. The CDR3 DNA reads TGTGCCAGTAGTATTGGGTGGCCCGATACGCAGTATTTT. Encoded protein: CASSIGWPDTQYF.

J is TRBJ1-5 and V is TRBV7-9, with D unclear. V was pared by 0 bases and J by 3 bases, with 9 bases between. This CDR3 is 15 amino acids long. Germline CDR1 SEHNR, CDR2 FQNEAQ (reference sequence). The CDR3 sequence: CASSLADGYNQPQHF. CDR3 nucleotides: TGTGCCAGCAGCTTAGCCGACGGATACAATCAGCCCCAGCATTTT.

The chain has TRBV5-1 and TRBJ1-1; 7 bases fit TRBD1. The length of the CDR3 is 15 residues. V dropped 0 bases and J dropped 7; count of bases not matched to a gene: 9. Germline values: CDR1 SGHRS, CDR2 YFSETQ. In nucleotides, the CDR3 is TGCGCCAGCAGCTTGGGCGTAATCGGACAGGTTGAAGCTTTCTTT. Amino acids: CASSLGVIGQVEAFF.

This sequence joins TRBV6-5 and TRBJ2-7, with 7 bases identical to TRBD1. V dropped 7 bases and J dropped 0; count of bases not matched to a gene: 6. From germline, CDR1 is MNHEY and CDR2 SVGAGI. This CDR3 has 14 residues. CDR3 residues: CASNRDSSSYEQYF. The CDR3 coding sequence is TGTGCCAGCAACCGGGACAGCTCCTCCTACGAGCAGTACTTC.

CDR3 nucleotide sequence: TGTGCCAGCAGTTTAGGCAGCTATAGCAATCAGCCCCAGCATTTT. Protein: CASSLGSYSNQPQHF. The V gene is TRBV28, the J gene TRBJ1-5, with D unclear. CDR3 length equals 15 residues. The V and J ends lost 2 bases and 0 bases respectively, with 8 bases between them. Germline loops: CDR1 MDHEN, CDR2 SYDVKM.

The rearrangement uses TRBV7-6 and TRBJ2-7; D not resolved. Germline CDR1 is SGHVS and CDR2 is FNYEAQ. Between the trimmed V and J ends, which lost 5 bases and 1 base, there was a span of 9 bases. This CDR3 is built from 13 residues. CDR3 bases: TGTGCCAGCAGCCAACAAAGGTCCTACGAGCAGTACTTC. This sequence encodes CASSQQRSYEQYF.

The V and J genes are TRBV28 and TRBJ1-1; D not resolved. V was cut by 5 bases and J by 5 bases, with 15 bases left in between. This CDR3 has 14 amino acids. Germline V gene sequence: CDR1 MDHEN, CDR2 SYDVKM. In nucleotides, the CDR3 is TGTGCCAGCAGTCCAACAAGGAGTGGAACTGAAGCTTTCTTT. Translation: CASSPTRSGTEAFF.

The J gene is TRBJ1-1, the V gene TRBV7-9; TRBD1 is a possible D gene (5 bases). V was cut by 4 bases and J by 3 bases, with 12 bases left in between. Germline assignment: CDR1 SEHNR and CDR2 FQNEAQ (reference sequence). The CDR3 is made up of 14 amino acids. CDR3 bases: TGTGCCAGCAGCTCCCGCTTGGGGGACACTGAAGCTTTCTTT. Residues: CASSSRLGDTEAFF.

The chain couples TRBV16 to TRBJ2-2, with a possible D match to TRBD1 (5 bases). CDR1 and CDR2 (germline): KGHSY, FQNENV. The V and J ends lost 2 bases and 5 bases respectively, with 9 bases between them. This CDR3 has 14 amino acids. The DNA of the CDR3 is TGTGCCAGCAGCCAACTATCAGGGACCGGGGAGCTGTTTTTT. Protein product: CASSQLSGTGELFF.

CDR3 DNA sequence: TGTGCCAGCAGTGAGGCGGTACCCACTGAAGCTTTCTTT. Its protein product is CASSEAVPTEAFF. The rearrangement links TRBV2 to TRBJ1-1; no definite D call. Germline CDR1 reads SNHLY; CDR2 reads FYNNEI. There are 13 residues in the CDR3. V was cut by 3 bases and J by 4 bases, with 9 bases left in between. Full variable domain (missing parts from reference TRBV2 and TRBJ1-1): EPEVTQTPSHQVTQMGQEVILRCVPISNHLYFYWYRQILGQKVEFLVSFYNNEISEKSEIFDDQFSVERPDGSNFTLKIRSTKLEDSAMYFCASSEAVPTEAFFGQGTRLTVV.

The V gene is TRBV24-1, the J gene TRBJ2-1, with D unresolved. Germline V gene sequence: CDR1 KGHDR, CDR2 SFDVKD. V was pared by 4 bases and J by 3 bases, with 9 bases between. This CDR3 comprises 14 residues. DNA for the CDR3: TGTGCCACCAGTGACCCGAACAGCTACAATGAGCAGTTCTTC. Protein sequence: CATSDPNSYNEQFF.

This chain connects TRBV6-1 to TRBJ1-6; TRBD1 might be the D (6 bases). V was shortened by 2 bases and J by 8 bases, with 16 bases between the two germline ends. The CDR3 is made up of 16 amino acids. Germline V gene lookup returns CDR1 MNHNS and CDR2 SASEGT. CDR3 amino acids: CASSEWAQGNYSPLHF. The DNA of the CDR3 is TGTGCCAGCAGTGAATGGGCCCAGGGGAATTATTCACCCCTCCACTTT.

The rearrangement links TRBV30 to TRBJ1-2; a possible D gene is TRBD1 (6 bases). The length of the CDR3 is 13 residues. V was cut by 3 bases and J by 4 bases, with 12 bases left in between. The germline CDR1 and CDR2 sequences are GTSNPN and SVGIG (reference sequence). CDR3 protein: CAWSRGGLYGYTF. CDR3 DNA: TGTGCCTGGAGCAGGGGAGGGCTCTATGGCTACACCTTC.